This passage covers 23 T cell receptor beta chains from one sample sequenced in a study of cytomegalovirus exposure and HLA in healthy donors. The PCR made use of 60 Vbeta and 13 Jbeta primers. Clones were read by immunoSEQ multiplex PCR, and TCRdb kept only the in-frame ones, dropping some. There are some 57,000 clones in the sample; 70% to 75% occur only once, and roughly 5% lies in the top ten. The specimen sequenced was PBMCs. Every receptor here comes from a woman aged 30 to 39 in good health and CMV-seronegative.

In nucleotides, the CDR3 is TGTGCCAGTAGTCGCATCGGACAGGGGGCGGATGGCTACACCTTC. Translating gives CASSRIGQGADGYTF. The V call is TRBV19, the J call TRBJ1-2, with TRBD1 matching over 11 bases. J gave up 6 bases and V 5 bases, and 8 bases lay outside the gene matches. This CDR3 has 15 residues. Germline V gene sequence: CDR1 LNHDA, CDR2 SQIVND (reference sequence).

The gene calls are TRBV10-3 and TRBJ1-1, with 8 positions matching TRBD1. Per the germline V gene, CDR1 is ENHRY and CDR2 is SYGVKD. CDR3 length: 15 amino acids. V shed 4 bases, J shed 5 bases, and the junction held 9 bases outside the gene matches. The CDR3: CAISGARDRGTEAFF. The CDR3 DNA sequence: TGTGCCATCAGTGGGGCCCGTGACAGGGGTACTGAAGCTTTCTTT.

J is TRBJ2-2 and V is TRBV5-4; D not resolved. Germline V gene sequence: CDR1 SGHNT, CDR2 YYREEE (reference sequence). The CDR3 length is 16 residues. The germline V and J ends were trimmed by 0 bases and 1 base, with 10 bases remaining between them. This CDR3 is CASSLGRAMNTGELFF. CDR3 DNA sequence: TGTGCCAGCAGCTTGGGTCGAGCTATGAACACCGGGGAGCTGTTTTTT.

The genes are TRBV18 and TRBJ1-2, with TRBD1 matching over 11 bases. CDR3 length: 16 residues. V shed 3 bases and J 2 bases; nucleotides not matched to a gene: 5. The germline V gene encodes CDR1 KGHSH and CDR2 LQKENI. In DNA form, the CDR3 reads TGTGCCAGCTCACCTTGGGACAGGGGGGGAAACTATGGCTACACCTTC. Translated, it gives CASSPWDRGGNYGYTF.

This CDR3 is CASSTPGMNTEAFF. The CDR3 region has the DNA TGTGCCAGTAGTACCCCAGGTATGAACACTGAAGCTTTCTTT. The chain links TRBV19 to TRBJ1-1; D remains unclear. Trimming cost V 4 bases and J 0 bases, with 9 bases left between them. Germline assignment: CDR1 LNHDA and CDR2 SQIVND (reference sequence). The CDR3 loop spans 14 amino acids.

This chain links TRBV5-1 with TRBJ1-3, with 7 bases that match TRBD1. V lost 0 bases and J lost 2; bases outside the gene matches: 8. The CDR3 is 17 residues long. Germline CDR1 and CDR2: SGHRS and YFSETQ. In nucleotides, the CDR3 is TGCGCCAGCAGCTTGGAGGGGACAGAACTCGCTGGAAACACCATATATTTT. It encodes CASSLEGTELAGNTIYF.

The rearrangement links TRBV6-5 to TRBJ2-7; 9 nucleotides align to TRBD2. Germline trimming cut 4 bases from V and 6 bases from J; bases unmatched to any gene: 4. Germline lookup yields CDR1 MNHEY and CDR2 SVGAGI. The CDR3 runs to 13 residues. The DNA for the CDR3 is TGTGCCAGCAGTTTCGGGACTAGCCGCGAGCAGTACTTC. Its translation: CASSFGTSREQYF.

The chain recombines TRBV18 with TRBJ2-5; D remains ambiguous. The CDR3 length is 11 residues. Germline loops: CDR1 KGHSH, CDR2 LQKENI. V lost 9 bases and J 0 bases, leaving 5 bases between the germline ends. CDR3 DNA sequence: TGTGCCAGTTCGTACCAAGAGACCCAGTACTTC. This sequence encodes CASSYQETQYF.

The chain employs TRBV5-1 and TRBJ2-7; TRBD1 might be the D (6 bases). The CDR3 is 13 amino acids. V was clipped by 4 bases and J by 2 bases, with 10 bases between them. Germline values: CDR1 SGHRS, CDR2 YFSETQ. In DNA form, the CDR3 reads TGCGCCAGCAGCCAGGACAGTACCTACGAGCAGTACTTC. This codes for CASSQDSTYEQYF.

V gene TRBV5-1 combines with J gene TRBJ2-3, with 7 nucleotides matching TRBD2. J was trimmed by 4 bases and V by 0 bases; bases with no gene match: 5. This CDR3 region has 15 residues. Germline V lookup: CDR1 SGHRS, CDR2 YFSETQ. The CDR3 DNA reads TGCGCCAGCAGCTTGGTAGGGCGGGAGTCAGATACGCAGTATTTT. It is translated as CASSLVGRESDTQYF.

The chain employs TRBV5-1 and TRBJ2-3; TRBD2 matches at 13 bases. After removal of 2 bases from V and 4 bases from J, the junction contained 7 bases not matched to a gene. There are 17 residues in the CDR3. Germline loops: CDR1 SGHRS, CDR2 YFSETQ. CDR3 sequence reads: CASSFSGLAGVPDTQYF. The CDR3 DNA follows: TGCGCCAGCAGCTTTAGTGGACTAGCGGGAGTCCCAGATACGCAGTATTTT.

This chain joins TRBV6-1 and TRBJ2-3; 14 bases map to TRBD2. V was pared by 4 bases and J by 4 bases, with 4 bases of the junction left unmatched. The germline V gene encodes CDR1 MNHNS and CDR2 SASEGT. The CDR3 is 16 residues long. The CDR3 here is CASSGLAGGPADTQYF. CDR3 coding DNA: TGTGCCAGCAGTGGACTAGCGGGAGGGCCGGCAGATACGCAGTATTTT.

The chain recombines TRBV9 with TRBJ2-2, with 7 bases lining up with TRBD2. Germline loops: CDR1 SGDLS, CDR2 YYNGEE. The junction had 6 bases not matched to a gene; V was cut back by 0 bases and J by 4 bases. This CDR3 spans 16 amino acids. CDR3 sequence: CASSVGQREVTGELFF. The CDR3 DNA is TGTGCCAGCAGCGTAGGACAACGGGAGGTCACCGGGGAGCTGTTTTTT.

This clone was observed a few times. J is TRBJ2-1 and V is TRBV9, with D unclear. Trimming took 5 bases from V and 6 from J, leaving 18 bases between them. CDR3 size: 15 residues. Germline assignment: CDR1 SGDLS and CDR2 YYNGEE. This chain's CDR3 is CASSIELLSANEQFF. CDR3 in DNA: TGTGCCAGCAGTATCGAACTACTCTCGGCCAATGAGCAGTTCTTC.

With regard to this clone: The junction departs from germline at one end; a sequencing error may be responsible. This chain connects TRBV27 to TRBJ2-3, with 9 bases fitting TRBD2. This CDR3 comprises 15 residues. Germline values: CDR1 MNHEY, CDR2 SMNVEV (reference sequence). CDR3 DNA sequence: TGTGCCAGCAGTTTGGGGGGGACTAGCAGAGATACGCAGTATTTT. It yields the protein CASSLGGTSRDTQYF.

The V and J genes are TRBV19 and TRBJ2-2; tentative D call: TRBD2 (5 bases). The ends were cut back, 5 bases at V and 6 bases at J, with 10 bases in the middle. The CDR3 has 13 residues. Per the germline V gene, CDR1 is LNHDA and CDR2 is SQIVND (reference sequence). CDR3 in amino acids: CASSPMRAGELFF. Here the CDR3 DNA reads TGTGCCAGTAGTCCCATGAGGGCCGGGGAGCTGTTTTTT.

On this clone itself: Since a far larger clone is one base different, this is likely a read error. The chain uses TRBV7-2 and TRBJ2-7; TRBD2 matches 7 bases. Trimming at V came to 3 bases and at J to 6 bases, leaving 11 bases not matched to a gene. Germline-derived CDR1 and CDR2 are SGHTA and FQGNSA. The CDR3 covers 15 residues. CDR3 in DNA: TGTGCCAGCAGCTTGGCGGCGGGAGTACTAGGCGAGCAGTACTTC. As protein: CASSLAAGVLGEQYF.

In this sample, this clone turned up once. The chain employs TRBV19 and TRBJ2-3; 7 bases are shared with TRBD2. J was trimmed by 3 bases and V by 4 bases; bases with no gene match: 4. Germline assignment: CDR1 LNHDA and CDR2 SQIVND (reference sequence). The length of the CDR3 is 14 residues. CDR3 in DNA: TGTGCCAGTAGTAGGGGCGGGAGAACAGATACGCAGTATTTT. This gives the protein CASSRGGRTDTQYF.

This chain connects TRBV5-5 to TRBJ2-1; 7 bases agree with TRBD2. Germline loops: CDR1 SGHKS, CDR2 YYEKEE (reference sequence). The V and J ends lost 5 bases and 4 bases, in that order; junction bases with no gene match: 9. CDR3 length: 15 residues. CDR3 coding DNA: TGTGCCAGCAGAATAGAAGCGGGAAGATACAATGAGCAGTTCTTC. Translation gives CASRIEAGRYNEQFF. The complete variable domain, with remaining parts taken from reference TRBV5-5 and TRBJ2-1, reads DAGVTQSPTHLIKTRGQQVTLRCSPISGHKSVSWYQQVLGQGPQFIFQYYEKEERGRGNFPDRFSARQFPNYSSELNVNALLLGDSALYLCASRIEAGRYNEQFFGPGTRLTVL.

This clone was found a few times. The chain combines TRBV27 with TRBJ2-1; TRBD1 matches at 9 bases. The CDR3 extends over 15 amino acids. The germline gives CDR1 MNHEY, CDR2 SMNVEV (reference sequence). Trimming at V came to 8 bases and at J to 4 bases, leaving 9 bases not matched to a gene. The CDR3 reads CASSYRGRIYNEQFF. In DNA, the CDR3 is TGTGCCAGCTCTTACAGGGGGCGCATATACAATGAGCAGTTCTTC.

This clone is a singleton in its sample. The CDR3 DNA reads TGTGCCAGCAGTGAAATTCCTCCCAATGAGCAGTTCTTC. It encodes CASSEIPPNEQFF. The chain joins TRBV2 to TRBJ2-1; no clear D gene. V lost 2 bases, J lost 6 bases, and 8 bases lay in between. This CDR3 has 13 amino acids. The V gene's germline CDR1 is SNHLY and CDR2 FYNNEI.

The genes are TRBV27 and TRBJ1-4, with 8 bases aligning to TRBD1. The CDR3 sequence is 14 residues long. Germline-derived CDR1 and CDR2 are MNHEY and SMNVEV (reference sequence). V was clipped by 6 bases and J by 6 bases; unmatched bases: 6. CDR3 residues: CASRMDRVDEKLFF. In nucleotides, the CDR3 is TGTGCCAGCAGGATGGACAGGGTCGATGAAAAACTGTTTTTT.

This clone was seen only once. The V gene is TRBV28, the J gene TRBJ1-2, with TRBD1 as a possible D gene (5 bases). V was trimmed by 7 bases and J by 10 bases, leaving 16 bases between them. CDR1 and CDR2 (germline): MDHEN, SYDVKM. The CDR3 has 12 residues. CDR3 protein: CASTGAPRHYTF. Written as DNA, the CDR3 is TGTGCCAGCACTGGGGCCCCCCGCCACTACACCTTC.